This is a list of T cell receptor beta chains from one sample in a study of CD8+ T cells in alopecia areata. The assay was immunoSEQ multiplex PCR, and TCRdb's table has in-frame clones only and misses some. The repertoire has 150,000 or so clones, 49% of them found once; the top ten carry about 19%. The input for sequencing was CD8+ T cells sorted from blood, taken at week 0. The receptors stem from a human donor with alopecia areata. Both conserved end residues are part of each CDR3. A D gene is named only where the DNA matches it firmly. Clone size, where shown, is once, few, many, or a class for clones that have expanded.

>.|TRBV2|.|TRBJ2-7
TGTGCCGGCGATAGCGGCTCCTACGAGCAGTACTTC
CAGDSGSYEQYF
>TRBD2|TRBV30|.|TRBJ2-3
TGTGCCTGGAACCTAGCGGGGGCCACAGATACGCAGTATTTT
CAWNLAGATDTQYF
>TRBD1|TRBV11-2|.|TRBJ2-5
TGTGCCAGCAGCTCCTGGGACAGGGAGCAGTACGAGACCCAGTACTTC
CASSSWDREQYETQYF
>.|TRBV13|.|TRBJ2-1
TGTGCCAGCACCCTTAACCGGAAGGGTTATGAGCAGTTCTTC
CASTLNRKGYEQFF
>.|TRBV18|.|TRBJ1-5
TGTGCCAGCTCACCAGGGTTCGTTCAGCCCCAGCATTTT
CASSPGFVQPQHF
>.|TRBV27|.|TRBJ1-2
TGTGCCAGCAGTTTATCCACACCTAAGGAGGGCTACACCTTC
CASSLSTPKEGYTF
>.|TRBV27|.|TRBJ2-7
TGTGCCAGCAGTTTTGGGTACGAGCAGTACTTC
CASSFGYEQYF
>TRBD1|TRBV12-5|.|TRBJ1-6
TGTGCTAGTGCCCTCGGAAGGGGGCTCGGAAATTCACCCCTCCACTTT
CASALGRGLGNSPLHF
>.|TRBV13|few|TRBJ2-7
TGTGCCAGCAGCTCCCAGACAGGATCCTACGAGCAGTACTTC
CASSSQTGSYEQYF
>.|TRBV15|.|TRBJ1-1
TGTGCCACCAGCCGAGGGGGAGAGAACACTGAAGCTTTCTTT
CATSRGGENTEAFF
>.|TRBV4-1|.|TRBJ2-7
TGCGCCAGCAGCCAGCCAAGGGGCCGTGCAGCCTACGAGCAGTACTTC
CASSQPRGRAAYEQYF
>.|TRBV29-1|.|TRBJ1-1
TGCAGCGTTGAGGGGGGAACCCGAGCCTTCTTT
CSVEGGTRAFF
>.|TRBV5-1|.|TRBJ1-3
TGCGCCAGCAGCTTGGACAGCTCTGGAAACACCATATATTTT
CASSLDSSGNTIYF
>.|TRBV2|.|TRBJ1-5
TGTGCCAGCAGTGAGGAAGCCTATAGCAATCAGCCCCAGCATTTT
CASSEEAYSNQPQHF
>.|TRBV5-1|few|TRBJ2-3
TGCGCCAGCAGCCCCAGGCTGGGTGTTACAGATACGCAGTATTTT
CASSPRLGVTDTQYF
>.|TRBV27|.|TRBJ2-7
TGTGCCAGCAGTTTGCAAGGACTCTCCTACGAGCAGTACTTC
CASSLQGLSYEQYF
>TRBD2|TRBV30|.|TRBJ2-5
TGTGCCTGGAGTGTACTGATTTTGGCTAGCGGGGGGCCTGGGGAGACCCAGTACTTC
CAWSVLILASGGPGETQYF
>.|TRBV4-1|few|TRBJ1-1
TGCGCCAGCACCTCCGGGATGAAGAACACTGAAGCTTTCTTT
CASTSGMKNTEAFF
>.|TRBV29-1|once|TRBJ2-7
TGCAGCGTTGGACCACACGTAGGGGATCCTTCCTACGAGCAGTACTTC
CSVGPHVGDPSYEQYF
>TRBD1|TRBV29-1|few|TRBJ1-1
TGCAGCGTCCGACAGGGAGGTGAAGCTTTCTTT
CSVRQGGEAFF
>.|TRBV29-1|few|TRBJ1-2
TGCAGCGCGGGGGCGGATTATGGCTACACCTTC
CSAGADYGYTF
>TRBD2|TRBV9|.|TRBJ2-3
TGTGCCAGCAGCGTAGAAAGCGGGGGCGGTACAGATACGCAGTATTTT
CASSVESGGGTDTQYF
>TRBD1|TRBV5-6|.|TRBJ2-7
TGTGCCAGCAGCTTGGGGACAGGGAATAGGCAGTACTTC
CASSLGTGNRQYF
>.|TRBV4-1|few|TRBJ2-1
TGCGCCAGCAGCCAAGAGCAGTACAATGAGCAGTTCTTC
CASSQEQYNEQFF
>TRBD1|TRBV7-9|.|TRBJ2-5
TGTGCCAGCAGCCCGACAGGGTACGGGGAGACCCAGTACTTC
CASSPTGYGETQYF
>.|TRBV9|.|TRBJ2-7
TGTGCCAGCAGCCCACGTACGCGGTCCTACGAGCAGTACTTC
CASSPRTRSYEQYF
>TRBD2|TRBV9|.|TRBJ2-5
TGTGCCAGCAGCGTAACTAGCGGAGAGACCCAGTACTTC
CASSVTSGETQYF
>.|TRBV11-2|.|TRBJ2-1
TGTGCCAGCAGCCCCCTGTGGGGCCACAATGAGCAGTTCTTC
CASSPLWGHNEQFF